These 17 T cell receptor beta chains originate from one sample sequenced in a study of PD-1 blockade in classical Hodgkin lymphoma. Time point meaning: newly diagnosed, previously untreated cHL patient sample. Purification of CD4+ T cells from thawed PBMCs was achieved by magnetic negative selection. Some clones are missing from TCRdb's copy, which holds only in-frame ones; the method was immunoSEQ multiplex PCR. In the table there are 25,000 to 35,000 clones, roughly nine tenths of which are singletons. The sequencing sample was made of CD4+ T cells from blood. The source of these receptors is a human donor with classical Hodgkin lymphoma.

This clone came up once. The chain combines TRBV2 with TRBJ1-1; D may be TRBD1 (6 bases). The V and J ends lost 3 bases and 0 bases respectively, with 11 bases between them. This CDR3 is 15 amino acids long. Per the germline V gene, CDR1 is SNHLY and CDR2 is FYNNEI. The CDR3 DNA follows: TGTGCCAGCAGTGAGAGGCAGGGGTTGAACACTGAAGCTTTCTTT. It codes for CASSERQGLNTEAFF.

The chain joins TRBV29-1 to TRBJ1-1; weak D call: TRBD1 (5 bases). Per the germline V gene, CDR1 is SQVTM and CDR2 is ANQGSEA. CDR3 size: 13 residues. V lost 7 bases and J 0 bases, leaving 12 bases between the germline ends. The CDR3 sequence is CSGIGQLNTEAFF. CDR3 sequence (DNA): TGCAGCGGGATAGGACAATTGAACACTGAAGCTTTCTTT.

The rearrangement links TRBV18 to TRBJ1-2; D is ambiguous. The CDR3 length is 14 residues. The V gene lost 8 bases and the J gene lost 3 bases, with 16 bases spanning the gap. Germline assignment: CDR1 KGHSH and CDR2 LQKENI. For the CDR3, the DNA is TGTGCCAGCGCCCCCACAGTACCGGACTATGGCTACACCTTC. Encoded protein: CASAPTVPDYGYTF.

A remark on this clone: A junction boundary mismatches the germline segment, possibly from a read error. The chain uses TRBV9 and TRBJ2-1; D unclear. The CDR3 is 14 amino acids. Germline CDR1 SGDLS, CDR2 YYNGEE. In nucleotides, the CDR3 is TGTGCCAGCAGCCTCTCGGGCTCCCACAATGAGCAGTTCTTC. Amino acid sequence: CASSLSGSHNEQFF.

This rearrangement joins TRBV29-1 to TRBJ2-1, with a weak D call TRBD1 (5 bases). The germline V gene encodes CDR1 SQVTM and CDR2 ANQGSEA. V gave up 7 bases and J gave up 4 bases, with 23 bases separating them. The CDR3 sequence is 16 residues long. The CDR3 coding sequence is TGCAGCGCCACCCAATTGACAGCCTCCCTTTACAATGAGCAGTTCTTC. Its translation: CSATQLTASLYNEQFF.

The chain is built from TRBV2 and TRBJ1-4, with D perhaps matching TRBD1 (5 bases). V was pared by 8 bases and J by 10 bases, with 20 bases between. The CDR3 sequence is 14 residues long. The germline V gene encodes CDR1 SNHLY and CDR2 FYNNEI. CDR3 DNA: TGTGCCAGCGGGGGACTCGCAAAGGGCGGAAAACTGTTTTTT. Encoded protein: CASGGLAKGGKLFF.

The chain links TRBV7-9 to TRBJ2-2; D unresolved. The CDR3 totals 14 residues. V lost 6 bases and J 0 bases, leaving 8 bases between the germline ends. Germline V gene sequence: CDR1 SEHNR, CDR2 FQNEAQ (reference sequence). CDR3 bases: TGTGCCAGCAGTATAGACCCGAACACCGGGGAGCTGTTTTTT. Protein product: CASSIDPNTGELFF.

V gene TRBV4-1 combines with J gene TRBJ1-1, with D perhaps matching TRBD1 (6 bases). CDR3 length equals 14 residues. Germline V lookup: CDR1 MGHRA, CDR2 YSYEKL. V lost 4 bases and J 6 bases, leaving 15 bases between the germline ends. CDR3 loop: CASSLHGGGSEAFF. The CDR3 DNA sequence: TGCGCCAGCAGCCTTCATGGGGGGGGCTCTGAAGCTTTCTTT.

The rearrangement links TRBV6-5 to TRBJ2-5; 10 nucleotides match TRBD2. With V trimmed by 8 bases and J by 2 bases, 8 bases remained unmatched. The CDR3 has 15 amino acids. Germline V gene data show CDR1 as MNHEY and CDR2 as SVGAGI. The CDR3 sequence is CASRRAGGNQETQYF. The DNA for the CDR3 is TGTGCCAGCCGCCGAGCGGGAGGGAATCAAGAGACCCAGTACTTC.

The chain combines TRBV28 with TRBJ2-7; D is unresolved. This CDR3 is 12 amino acids long. Germline loops: CDR1 MDHEN, CDR2 SYDVKM. The V end lost 5 bases, the J end lost 7 bases, and 12 bases lay between the germline ends. The CDR3 sequence is CASSLPWQEQYV. CDR3 nucleotide sequence: TGTGCCAGCAGTCTCCCTTGGCAAGAGCAGTACGTC.

This clone was picked up one time. One end of the junction fails to match germline, which may point to a read error. The chain joins TRBV11-3 to TRBJ1-2; TRBD1 matches at 9 bases. This CDR3 comprises 17 residues. Per the germline V gene, CDR1 is SGHNT and CDR2 is YENEEA. CDR3 sequence (DNA): TGTGTCAGCAGCTTGGACAGGGGAGGATGGGTTAACTATGGCTACACCTTC. Translating gives CVSSLDRGGWVNYGYTF.

This chain connects TRBV6-1 to TRBJ2-2, with 10 bases fitting TRBD2. The CDR3 consists of 16 residues. Germline V gives CDR1 MNHNS, CDR2 SASEGT. Trimming cost V 3 bases and J 3 bases; bases outside gene matches: 4. In DNA form, the CDR3 reads TGTGCCAGCAGTGAGCTAGCGGGAGTGTACACCGGGGAGCTGTTTTTT. Translation gives CASSELAGVYTGELFF.

The gene calls are TRBV29-1 and TRBJ1-1; 8 bases fit TRBD1. V shed 7 bases, J shed 5 bases, and the junction held 6 bases outside the gene matches. The germline V gene has CDR1 SQVTM and CDR2 ANQGSEA. The CDR3 has 12 residues. CDR3: CSARTGRTEAFF. The CDR3 nucleotides are TGCAGCGCCCGGACAGGGAGAACTGAAGCTTTCTTT.

The chain uses TRBV19 and TRBJ2-2, with TRBD1 as a possible D gene (6 bases). Trimming cost V 7 bases and J 6 bases, with 24 bases left between them. Per the germline V gene, CDR1 is LNHDA and CDR2 is SQIVND (reference sequence). This CDR3 has 17 residues. CDR3 in DNA: TGTGCCAGTAAAACGACTTGGGGGCCAGGGTGGGCCGGGGAGCTGTTTTTT. This codes for CASKTTWGPGWAGELFF. Full variable domain (rest looked up from reference TRBV19 and TRBJ2-2): DGGITQSPKYLFRKEGQNVTLSCEQNLNHDAMYWYRQDPGQGLRLIYYSQIVNDFQKGDIAEGYSVSREKKESFPLTVTSAQKNPTAFYLCASKTTWGPGWAGELFFGEGSRLTVL.

The rearrangement joins TRBV4-1 to TRBJ1-5; D gene ambiguous. Trimming shortened V by 1 base and J by 3 bases, and 10 bases separated the two germline ends. Germline CDR1 reads MGHRA; CDR2 reads YSYEKL. This CDR3 is 15 amino acids long. The CDR3: CASSQVSVTNQPQHF. DNA for the CDR3: TGCGCCAGCAGCCAAGTTAGCGTGACCAATCAGCCCCAGCATTTT.

This chain uses TRBV11-3 with TRBJ1-1; D gene ambiguous. Germline V gene lookup returns CDR1 SGHNT and CDR2 YENEEA. CDR3 length: 13 amino acids. Deletions cut 0 bases from V and 8 bases from J, with 10 bases between. CDR3 bases: TGTGCCAGCAGCTTAGACTTTGGAAGGGAAGCTTTCTTT. Residues: CASSLDFGREAFF. Complete variable domain (other parts from reference TRBV11-3 and TRBJ1-1): EAGVVQSPRYKIIEKKQPVAFWCNPISGHNTLYWYLQNLGQGPELLIRYENEEAVDDSQLPKDRFSAERLKGVDSTLKIQPAELGDSAVYLCASSLDFGREAFFGQGTRLTVV.

Here the CDR3 DNA reads TGTGCCAGCAGCTTAGATCTGGGAGCTGAAGCTTTCTTT. Protein: CASSLDLGAEAFF. The chain couples TRBV7-9 to TRBJ1-1, with D uncertain. Germline loops: CDR1 SEHNR, CDR2 FQNEAQ (reference sequence). Between the trimmed V and J ends, which lost 1 base and 6 bases, there was a span of 9 bases. This CDR3 is built from 13 residues. The entire variable domain, with the rest obtained from reference TRBV7-9 and TRBJ1-1, is as follows: DTGVSQNPRHKITKRGQNVTFRCDPISEHNRLYWYRQTLGQGPEFLTYFQNEAQLEKSRLLSDRFSAERPKGSFSTLEIQRTEQGDSAMYLCASSLDLGAEAFFGQGTRLTVV.